What follows is one T cell receptor (beta chain) and its context. Per the authors' pipeline: Quantification of nucleated cells was approximated via reference gene primer amplification. The protocol was immunoSEQ multiplex PCR, while the TCRdb copy is restricted to in-frame clones and leaves out a portion. D and trimming were read from the DNA, whereas the V and J calls and clone size are those reported in that table. The repertoire consists of about 150,000 clones, with roughly 80% occurring once and the leading ten covering approximately 38%. This entry comes from a study of blood T cell repertoires in COVID-19. Across the study: Some COVID-19 samples were acute and others convalescent; all came from the United States, Italy and Spain. Sources were T cells, B-cell-depleted T cells, or PBMCs; the material itself was cDNA or gDNA.

This CDR3 comprises 13 residues. V dropped 7 bases and J dropped 4 bases, with 10 bases sitting between them. Germline V gene sequence: CDR1 LNHDA, CDR2 SQIVND (reference sequence). The receptor was isolated from a human donor in a cohort sampled during active COVID-19. The J gene is TRBJ1-4, the V gene TRBV19; D not certain. The sample comprised peripheral blood. The DNA of the CDR3 is TGTGCCAGTACAGGCTTGGGTAATGAAAAACTGTTTTTT. Protein product: CASTGLGNEKLFF.